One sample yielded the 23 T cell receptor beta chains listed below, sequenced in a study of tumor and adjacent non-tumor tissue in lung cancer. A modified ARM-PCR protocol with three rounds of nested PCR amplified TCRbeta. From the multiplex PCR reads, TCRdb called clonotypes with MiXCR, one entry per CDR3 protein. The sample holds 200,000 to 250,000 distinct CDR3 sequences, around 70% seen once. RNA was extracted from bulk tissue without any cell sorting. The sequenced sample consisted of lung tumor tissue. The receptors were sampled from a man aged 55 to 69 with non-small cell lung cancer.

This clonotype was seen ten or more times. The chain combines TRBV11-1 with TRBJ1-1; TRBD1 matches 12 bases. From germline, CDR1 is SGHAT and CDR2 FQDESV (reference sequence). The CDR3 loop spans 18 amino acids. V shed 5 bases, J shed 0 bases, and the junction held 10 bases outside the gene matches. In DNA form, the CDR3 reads TGTGCCAGCAGCGCGGCCATGGGGACAGGGGGCTTGAACACTGAAGCTTTCTTT. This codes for CASSAAMGTGGLNTEAFF.

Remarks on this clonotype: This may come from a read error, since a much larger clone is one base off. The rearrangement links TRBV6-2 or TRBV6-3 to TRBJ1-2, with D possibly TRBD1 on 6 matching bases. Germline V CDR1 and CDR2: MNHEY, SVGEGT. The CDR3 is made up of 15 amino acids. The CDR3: CASSRLWDNILGCTF. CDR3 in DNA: TGTGCCAGCAGCCGCCTATGGGACAACATTCTCGGCTGCACCTTC.

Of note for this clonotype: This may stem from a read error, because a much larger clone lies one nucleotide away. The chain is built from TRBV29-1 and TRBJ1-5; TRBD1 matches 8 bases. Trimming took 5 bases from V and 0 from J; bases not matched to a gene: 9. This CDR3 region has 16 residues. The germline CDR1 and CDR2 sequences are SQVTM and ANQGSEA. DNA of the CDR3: TGCAGCGTTTCCTGGACAGGGACGGGTAGCAATCAGCCCCAGCATTTT. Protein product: CSVSWTGTGSNQPQHF.

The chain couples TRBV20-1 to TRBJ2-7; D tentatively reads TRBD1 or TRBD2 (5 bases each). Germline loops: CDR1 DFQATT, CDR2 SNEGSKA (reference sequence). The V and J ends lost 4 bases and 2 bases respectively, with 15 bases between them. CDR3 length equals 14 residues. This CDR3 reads CSAKWDPPTYEQYF. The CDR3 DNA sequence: TGCAGTGCTAAGTGGGACCCACCCACCTACGAGCAGTACTTC.

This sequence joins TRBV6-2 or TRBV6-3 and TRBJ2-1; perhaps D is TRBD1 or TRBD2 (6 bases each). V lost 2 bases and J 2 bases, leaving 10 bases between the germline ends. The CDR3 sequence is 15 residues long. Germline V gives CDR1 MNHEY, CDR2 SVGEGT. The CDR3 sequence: CASSYRGEAYNEQFF. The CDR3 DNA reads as TGTGCCAGCAGTTACAGGGGGGAGGCCTACAATGAGCAGTTCTTC.

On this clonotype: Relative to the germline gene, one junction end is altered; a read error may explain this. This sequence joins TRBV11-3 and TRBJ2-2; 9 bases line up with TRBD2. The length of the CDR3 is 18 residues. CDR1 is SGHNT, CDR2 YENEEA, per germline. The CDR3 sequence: CASSSRGAGGYRDGELFF. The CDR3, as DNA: TGTGCAAGCAGCTCCCGAGGAGCGGGAGGATACAGAGACGGGGAACTGTTTTTT.

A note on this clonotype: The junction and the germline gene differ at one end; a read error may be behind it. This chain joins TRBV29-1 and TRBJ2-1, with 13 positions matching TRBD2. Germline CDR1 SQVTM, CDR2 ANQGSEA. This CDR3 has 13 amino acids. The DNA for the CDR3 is TGCAGCGTTGGGACTAGCGGGAGCAACGAGCACTTCTTC. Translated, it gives CSVGTSGSNEHFF.

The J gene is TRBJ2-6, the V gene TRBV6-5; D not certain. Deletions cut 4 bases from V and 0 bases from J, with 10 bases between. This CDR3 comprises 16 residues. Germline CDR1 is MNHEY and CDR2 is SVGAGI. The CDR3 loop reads CASSSWTGSGANVLTF. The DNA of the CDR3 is TGTGCCAGCAGTTCCTGGACGGGCTCTGGGGCCAACGTCCTGACTTTC.

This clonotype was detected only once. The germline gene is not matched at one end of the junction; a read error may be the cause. This CDR3 reads CASIEWSAKNSPLHF. Here the CDR3 DNA reads TGTGCCAGCATCGAATGGTCAGCCAAAAATTCACCTCTCCACTTT. This chain links TRBV5-6 with TRBJ1-6; D is undetermined. The CDR3 is 15 residues long. Germline V gene lookup returns CDR1 SGHDT and CDR2 YYEEEE.

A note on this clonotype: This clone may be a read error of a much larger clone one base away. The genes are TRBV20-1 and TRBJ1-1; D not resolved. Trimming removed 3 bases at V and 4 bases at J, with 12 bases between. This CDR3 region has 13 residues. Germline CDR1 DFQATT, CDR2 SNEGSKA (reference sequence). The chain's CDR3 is CSASLPIVTEAFF. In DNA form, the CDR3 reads TGCAGTGCTAGTTTACCAATAGTCACTGAAGCTTTCTTT.

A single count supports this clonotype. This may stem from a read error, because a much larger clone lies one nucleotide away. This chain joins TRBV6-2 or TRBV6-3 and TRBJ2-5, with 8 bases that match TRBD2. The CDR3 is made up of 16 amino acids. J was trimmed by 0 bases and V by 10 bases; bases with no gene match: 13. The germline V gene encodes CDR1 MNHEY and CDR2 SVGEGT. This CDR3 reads CAISSTTSENQETQYF. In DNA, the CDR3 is TGTGCCATCTCGTCGACGACTAGCGAGAACCAAGAGACCCAGTACTTC.

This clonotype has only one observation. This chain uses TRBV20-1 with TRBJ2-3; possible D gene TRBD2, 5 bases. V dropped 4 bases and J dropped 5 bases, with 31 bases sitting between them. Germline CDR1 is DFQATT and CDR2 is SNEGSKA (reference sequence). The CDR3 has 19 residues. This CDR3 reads CSAIPLGWERRYLIDTQYF. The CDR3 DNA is TGCAGTGCTATCCCTTTGGGATGGGAGCGGCGGTACCTCATAGATACGCAGTATTTT.

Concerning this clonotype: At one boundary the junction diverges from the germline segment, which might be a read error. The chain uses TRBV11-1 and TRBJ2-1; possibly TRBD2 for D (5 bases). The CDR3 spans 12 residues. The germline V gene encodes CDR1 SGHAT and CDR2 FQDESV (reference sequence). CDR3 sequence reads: CASSTVPNERFF. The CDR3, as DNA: TGTGCCAGCAGCACGGTCCCCAATGAGCGGTTCTTT.

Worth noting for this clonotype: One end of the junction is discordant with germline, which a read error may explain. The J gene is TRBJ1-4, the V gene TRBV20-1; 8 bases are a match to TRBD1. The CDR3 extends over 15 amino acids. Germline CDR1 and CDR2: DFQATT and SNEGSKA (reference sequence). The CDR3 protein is CRARVGQGGYEKLFF. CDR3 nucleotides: TGCAGAGCTAGAGTCGGACAGGGAGGGTATGAAAAACTGTTTTTT.

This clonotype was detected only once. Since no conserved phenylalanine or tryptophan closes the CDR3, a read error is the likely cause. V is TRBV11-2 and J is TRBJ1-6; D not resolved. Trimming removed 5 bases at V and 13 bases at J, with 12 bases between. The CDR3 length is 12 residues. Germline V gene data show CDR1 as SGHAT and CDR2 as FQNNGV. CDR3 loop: CASSMLQSPLHY. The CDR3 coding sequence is TGTGCCAGCAGCATGCTTCAGAGTCCCCTCCACTAT.

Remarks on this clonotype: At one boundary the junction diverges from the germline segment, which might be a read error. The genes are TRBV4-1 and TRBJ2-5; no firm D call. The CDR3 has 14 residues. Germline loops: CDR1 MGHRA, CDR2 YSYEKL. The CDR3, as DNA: TGCGGCAGCAGCCCCATCGACCCACCGAAGACCCAGTATTTC. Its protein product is CGSSPIDPPKTQYF.

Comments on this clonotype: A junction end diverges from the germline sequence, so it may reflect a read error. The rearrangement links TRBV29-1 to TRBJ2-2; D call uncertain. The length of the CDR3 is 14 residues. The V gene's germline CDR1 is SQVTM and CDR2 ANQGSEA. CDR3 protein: CSVGVETHTGELFF. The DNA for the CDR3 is TGCAGTGTTGGAGTGGAGACACACACAGGGGAGCTGTTTTTT.

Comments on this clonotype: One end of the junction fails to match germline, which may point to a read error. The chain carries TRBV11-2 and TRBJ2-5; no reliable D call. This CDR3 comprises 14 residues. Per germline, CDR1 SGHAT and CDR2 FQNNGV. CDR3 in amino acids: CASSLGSSAVTQHF. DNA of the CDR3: TGTGCCAGCAGCTTAGGGTCCAGTGCAGTGACCCAGCACTTC.

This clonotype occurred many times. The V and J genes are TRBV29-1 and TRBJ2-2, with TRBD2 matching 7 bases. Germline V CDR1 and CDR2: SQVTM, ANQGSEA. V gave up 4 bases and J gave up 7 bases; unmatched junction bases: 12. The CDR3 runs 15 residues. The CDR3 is CSVAQSGMGGGELFF. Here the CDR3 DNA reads TGCAGCGTTGCCCAGAGCGGGATGGGAGGCGGGGAGCTGTTTTTT.

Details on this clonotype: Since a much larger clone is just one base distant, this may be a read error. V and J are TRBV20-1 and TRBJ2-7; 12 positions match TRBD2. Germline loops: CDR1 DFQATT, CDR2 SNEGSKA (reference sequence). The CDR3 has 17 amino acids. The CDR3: CSASKPLGLAGTYGQYF. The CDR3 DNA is TGCAGTGCTAGCAAACCTCTCGGACTAGCGGGAACCTACGGGCAGTACTTC.

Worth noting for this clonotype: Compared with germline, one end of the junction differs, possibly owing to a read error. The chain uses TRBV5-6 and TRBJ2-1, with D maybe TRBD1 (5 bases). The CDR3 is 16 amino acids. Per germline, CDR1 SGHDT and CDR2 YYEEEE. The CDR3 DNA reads TGTGCTAGCATCCCCTTGGGGCGCTTAAGGCGTAATGAGCAGTTCTTC. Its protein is CASIPLGRLRRNEQFF.

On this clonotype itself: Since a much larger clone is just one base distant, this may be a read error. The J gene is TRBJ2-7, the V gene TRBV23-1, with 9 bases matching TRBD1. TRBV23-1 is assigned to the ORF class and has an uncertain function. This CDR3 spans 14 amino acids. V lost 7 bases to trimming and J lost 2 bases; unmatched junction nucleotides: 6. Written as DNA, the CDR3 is TGCGCCAGCAATAGGACAGGGGTCACCTACGAGCAGTACTTC. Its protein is CASNRTGVTYEQYF.

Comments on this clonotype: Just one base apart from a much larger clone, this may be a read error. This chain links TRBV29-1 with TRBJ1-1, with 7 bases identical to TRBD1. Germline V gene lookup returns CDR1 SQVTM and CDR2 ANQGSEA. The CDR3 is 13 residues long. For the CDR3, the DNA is TGCAGCGTTCGGACAGGCGCGAACACTGAAGTTTTCTTT. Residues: CSVRTGANTEVFF.